This T cell receptor (beta chain) was sequenced in a study of cytomegalovirus exposure and HLA in healthy donors. Study-level information: An earlier analysis found 95 million to 140 million unique TCR beta sequences from about 190 million T cells. Overall study results and limits: The authors later found most CMV-associated TCR beta chains appeared HLA-restricted.

Points on this clone: Its matching antigen is unknown.

Germline loops: CDR1 LGHNA, CDR2 YSLEER. The CDR3 extends over 13 amino acids. The V and J ends lost 1 base and 4 bases respectively, with 7 bases between them. Both 60 Vbeta primers and 13 Jbeta primers went into the PCR. The method was immunoSEQ multiplex PCR; TCRdb's version includes in-frame clones alone and lacks a portion of them. The sample holds around 200,000 clones, 75% to 90% seen once. The V and J genes are TRBV4-3 and TRBJ2-5; unclear D gene. Source material: PBMCs. The receptor was isolated from a woman younger than 30 in good health and CMV-seronegative. The CDR3 DNA sequence: TGCGCCAGCAGCCAAGGTCACGGAGAGACCCAGTACTTC. Encoded protein: CASSQGHGETQYF.